Here is one T cell receptor (beta chain) with its context. It has no known antigen specificity. Per-base qualities were not stored, and no clone one base away is much larger. This entry comes from a study of T cell changes during pregnancy in multiple sclerosis (dated by TCRdb to 2018 to 2020). Notes on the research overall: Changes in the T cell repertoire over the course of pregnancy were examined in this study in women with multiple sclerosis.

Library creation used the immunoSEQ multiplex PCR assay. TCRdb carries this immuneACCESS record with in-frame sequences only. Its versions omit some clonotypes, under half of them owing to an unresolved V gene in the studies checked, with the rest unexplained. The sample table contains 70,000 to 95,000 clones; only one count was recorded for approximately 91% of them. The top ten constitute approximately 2% of the sample. Taken from cysteine to phenylalanine, the CDR3 has 16 residues. The retained sequence is limited to the CDR3, 48 bases, with the frame set at the first base. V is clipped by 4 bases and J by 2 bases, and the sequence between their germline boundaries is 18 bases long. CDR1 and CDR2 are read off the germline V gene (reference sequence) as SGHNT and YYREEE.

The V and J segments used are TRBV5-4 and TRBJ2-5; TRBD1 could be the D gene, as 6 bases match. The sample consisted of peripheral blood, taken before pregnancy. This sequence originates from a female donor with multiple sclerosis, enrolled in a pregnancy study. Here the CDR3 is given as CASSLAPSDRQETQYF. The DNA sequence is given as TGTGCCAGCAGCCTGGCACCTTCGGACAGACAAGAGACCCAGTACTTC.